This entry features one TCR beta chain sequence. The CDR3 consists of 15 residues. With 2 bases clipped from V and 4 bases from J, the junction kept 3 bases outside the gene matches. Germline loops: CDR1 MNHEY, CDR2 SVGEGT. The data were obtained in a study of blood T cells in healthy people across ages. The second PCR ran about 6 to 12 cycles with a sample-barcoded 5' primer and J-beta primers. TCRdb fed the 5' RACE reads into MiXCR, producing one record per CDR3 protein. This table holds some 700,000 distinct CDR3 sequences, 20% to 25% found once. Sequencing was carried out using blood. This rearrangement joins TRBV6-2 or TRBV6-3 to TRBJ2-3; TRBD2 matches at 10 bases. The sequence derives from a man aged 70 or older in good health. The CDR3 nucleotides are TGTGCCAGCAGTTACCCGGGACTAGCGCCAGATACGCAGTATTTT. Its protein is CASSYPGLAPDTQYF.